A single sample gave rise to the 14 T cell receptor beta chains below, sequenced in a study of OX40 agonist ivuxolimab in advanced cancers. Only in-frame clones appear in the TCRdb table, and some are missing; sequencing was by immunoSEQ multiplex PCR. The sample records some 80,000 clones, approximately 91% being singletons. The source material was CD4+ or CD8+ T cells sorted from blood, sampled in a trial of the OX40 agonist ivuxolimab. The receptor source for this set is an adult with an advanced solid tumor such as melanoma, head and neck, liver or kidney cancer.

The chain is built from TRBV5-4 and TRBJ2-3, with a possible D match to TRBD1 (5 bases). The CDR3 spans 15 residues. Trimming left V 9 bases short and J 4 bases short, with 21 bases between. CDR1 is SGHNT, CDR2 YYREEE, per germline (reference sequence). For the CDR3, the DNA is TGTGCCACCGGCAACCTCGGTGGGGCGGCAGATACGCAGTATTTT. Protein product: CATGNLGGAADTQYF.

J is TRBJ2-2 and V is TRBV7-9, with 9 bases identical to TRBD1. Germline lookup yields CDR1 SEHNR and CDR2 FQNEAQ (reference sequence). This CDR3 is 15 amino acids long. The V segment lost 3 bases and the J segment 3 bases; nucleotides outside the gene matches: 2. The CDR3 region is CASSLRQGDTGELFF. DNA for the CDR3: TGTGCCAGCAGCTTGAGACAGGGGGACACCGGGGAGCTGTTTTTT.

The chain carries TRBV10-1 and TRBJ2-1; 7 bases are shared with TRBD1. Germline-derived CDR1 and CDR2 are WNHNN and SYGVQD (reference sequence). V lost 4 bases to trimming and J lost 7 bases; unmatched junction nucleotides: 4. The CDR3 has 13 amino acids. CDR3 loop: CASSGRGRNEQFF. In DNA form, the CDR3 reads TGCGCCAGCAGTGGTAGGGGGCGGAATGAGCAGTTCTTC.

A single count supports this clone. The V and J genes are TRBV18 and TRBJ2-5; 8 nucleotides align to TRBD1. Trimming at V came to 1 base and at J to 5 bases, leaving 6 bases not matched to a gene. Germline V gene sequence: CDR1 KGHSH, CDR2 LQKENI. The CDR3 loop spans 15 amino acids. The CDR3 protein is CASSPRTGGIETQYF. CDR3 bases: TGTGCCAGCTCACCACGCACAGGGGGTATTGAGACCCAGTACTTC.

This clone has more than one count but fewer than ten. The V and J genes are TRBV30 and TRBJ1-6; 8 nucleotides align to TRBD1. The ends lost 1 base at V and 5 bases at J; junction bases unmatched: 1. The CDR3 is 14 residues long. Germline CDR1 is GTSNPN and CDR2 is SVGIG (reference sequence). In DNA form, the CDR3 reads TGTGCCTGGAGTGCGGGACAGGATAATTCACCCCTCCACTTT. Its translation: CAWSAGQDNSPLHF.

CDR3 protein: CASSARTGNTDTQYF. CDR3 nucleotide sequence: TGTGCCAGCAGCGCCCGGACGGGAAACACAGATACGCAGTATTTT. The chain has TRBV7-9 and TRBJ2-3, with D possibly matching TRBD2 (5 bases). The CDR3 is made up of 15 amino acids. Deletions cut 5 bases from V and 2 bases from J, with 14 bases between. CDR1 and CDR2 (germline): SEHNR, FQNEAQ (reference sequence).

The chain employs TRBV7-9 and TRBJ2-5; tentatively, D is TRBD1 or TRBD2 (6 bases each). With 4 bases removed from V and 1 base from J, the gap between germline ends came to 13 bases. This CDR3 is built from 15 residues. CDR1 is SEHNR, CDR2 FQNEAQ, per germline (reference sequence). The CDR3 sequence: CASSWGGTRQETQYF. DNA for the CDR3: TGTGCCAGCAGCTGGGGCGGGACACGCCAAGAGACCCAGTACTTC. Using reference TRBV7-9 and TRBJ2-5 for the parts outside the CDR3, the full variable domain is DTGVSQNPRHKITKRGQNVTFRCDPISEHNRLYWYRQTLGQGPEFLTYFQNEAQLEKSRLLSDRFSAERPKGSFSTLEIQRTEQGDSAMYLCASSWGGTRQETQYFGPGTRLLVL.

This chain links TRBV6-5 with TRBJ2-1; 7 bases align to TRBD1. The ends lost 6 bases at V and 6 bases at J; junction bases unmatched: 2. Looked up from germline, CDR1 is MNHEY and CDR2 is SVGAGI. This CDR3 has 12 residues. For the CDR3, the DNA is TGTGCCAGCAGCAGACAGGGCAATGAGCAGTTCTTC. As protein: CASSRQGNEQFF.

This clone was detected only once. The chain recombines TRBV2 with TRBJ2-6; D is ambiguous. Germline CDR1 and CDR2: SNHLY and FYNNEI. The CDR3 has 13 residues. Between the trimmed V and J ends, which lost 7 bases and 0 bases, there was a span of 4 bases. CDR3 sequence: CASTSSGANVLTF. DNA of the CDR3: TGTGCCAGCACGAGCTCTGGGGCCAACGTCCTGACTTTC.

The rearrangement uses TRBV5-1 and TRBJ2-5; possibly TRBD1 for D (5 bases). The CDR3 is made up of 13 amino acids. CDR1 and CDR2 (germline): SGHRS, YFSETQ. V was trimmed by 4 bases and J by 5 bases, leaving 12 bases between them. The CDR3 loop reads CASSQGLWETQYF. The CDR3 DNA is TGCGCCAGCAGCCAGGGATTATGGGAGACCCAGTACTTC.

CDR3 protein: CASSYEGRSTDTQYF. CDR3 nucleotides: TGTGCCAGCAGTTACGAAGGCAGGAGCACAGATACGCAGTATTTT. This chain joins TRBV6-5 and TRBJ2-3; the D is unclear. Germline V lookup: CDR1 MNHEY, CDR2 SVGAGI. Trimming removed 2 bases from V and 0 bases from J, with 9 bases in between. The CDR3 loop spans 15 amino acids.

The V call is TRBV6-5, the J call TRBJ2-1, with a possible D match to TRBD1 (6 bases). The V end was cut by 6 bases, the J end by 0 bases, with 12 bases between. In germline, CDR1 is MNHEY, CDR2 SVGAGI. This CDR3 region has 15 residues. CDR3 amino acids: CASRAQGSSYNEQFF. In DNA form, the CDR3 reads TGTGCCAGCAGGGCCCAGGGGAGCTCCTACAATGAGCAGTTCTTC.

The chain uses TRBV14 and TRBJ2-7, with 7 bases fitting TRBD1. The germline V gene has CDR1 SGHDN and CDR2 FVKESK. The CDR3 runs to 15 residues. Trimming cost V 3 bases and J 3 bases; bases outside gene matches: 8. The CDR3 loop is CASSQEPGTDYEQYF. The DNA of the CDR3 is TGTGCCAGCAGCCAGGAGCCCGGGACAGACTACGAGCAGTACTTC.

The V call is TRBV5-1, the J call TRBJ1-5; D gene ambiguous. The CDR3 contains 14 residues. V was cut by 4 bases and J by 0 bases, with 8 bases left in between. Germline lookup yields CDR1 SGHRS and CDR2 YFSETQ. The CDR3 nucleotides are TGCGCCAGCAGCGCGGACGGTAGCAATCAGCCCCAGCATTTT. Its translation: CASSADGSNQPQHF. Complete variable domain (other parts from reference TRBV5-1 and TRBJ1-5): KAGVTQTPRYLIKTRGQQVTLSCSPISGHRSVSWYQQTPGQGLQFLFEYFSETQRNKGNFPGRFSGRQFSNSRSEMNVSTLELGDSALYLCASSADGSNQPQHFGDGTRLSIL.